This T cell receptor (beta chain) was recorded in a study of blood T cell repertoires in COVID-19. Turning to the study itself: Sites across the United States, Italy and Spain contributed samples from acute and convalescent COVID-19. Sources were T cells, B-cell-depleted T cells, or PBMCs; the material itself was cDNA or gDNA.

Individuals drawn from approximately 22 US areas were roughly 18 to 95 years old. Trimming cost V 5 bases and J 1 base, with 9 bases left between them. The CDR3 is 14 amino acids. CDR1 SGHRS and CDR2 YFSETQ come from the germline V gene. Method: immunoSEQ multiplex PCR; TCRdb's copy keeps in-frame clones and lacks some. The sample has some 300,000 clones, 90% seen once; the top ten hold 3.5% to 4.5%. Sequenced input: PBMCs or T cells enriched from blood (not recorded which). This TCR came from a young woman with acute COVID-19. The chain has TRBV5-1 and TRBJ2-2; tentatively, D is TRBD2 (6 bases). DNA of the CDR3: TGCGCCAGCAGGGGGACTGGGAACACCGGGGAGCTGTTTTTT. Protein sequence: CASRGTGNTGELFF.